This TCR beta chain was documented in a study of T and B cells in COVID-19 patients. Multiplex PCR with BIOMED2 TRB-A/B primer pools amplified TRB rearrangements. TCRdb re-derived calls from the multiplex PCR reads in MiXCR, one entry per CDR3 protein. Among around 10,000 distinct CDR3 sequences, around 28% were seen once, and the ten largest hold about 30%. In its sample, this clonotype is medium-sized (0.01 to 0.1%). Its antigen is currently unknown. Each TRB amplification used roughly 220-550 ng of genomic DNA from blood. Findings and caveats of the study: Sorted SARS-CoV-2-responsive or tetramer+ T cells and CD4+, regulatory and CD8+ subsets were not yet sequenced.

The sequenced sample consisted of blood. This sequence was found in a human donor who had recovered from COVID-19.

The CDR3 coding sequence is TGTGCCAGCAGTTACGGGACCCTGATCTCCTACGAGCAGTACTTC. Its translation is CASSYGTLISYEQYF. The chain combines TRBV6-5 with TRBJ2-7; the D gene could be TRBD1 or TRBD2 (5 bases each). Germline CDR1 MNHEY, CDR2 SVGAGI. The CDR3 is 15 amino acids. The V end lost 2 bases, the J end lost 0 bases, and 11 bases lay between the germline ends.